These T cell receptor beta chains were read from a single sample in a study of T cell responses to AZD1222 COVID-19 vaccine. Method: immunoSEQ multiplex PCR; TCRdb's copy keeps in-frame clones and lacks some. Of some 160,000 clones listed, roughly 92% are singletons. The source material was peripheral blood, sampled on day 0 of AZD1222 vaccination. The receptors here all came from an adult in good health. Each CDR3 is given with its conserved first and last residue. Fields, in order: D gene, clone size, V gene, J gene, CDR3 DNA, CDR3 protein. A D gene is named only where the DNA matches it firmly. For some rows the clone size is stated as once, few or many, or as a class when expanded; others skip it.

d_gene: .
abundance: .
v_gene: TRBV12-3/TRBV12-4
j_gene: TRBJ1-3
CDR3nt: TGTGCCAGCAGTCCGAACAGCCGAAACACCATATATTTT
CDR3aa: CASSPNSRNTIYF

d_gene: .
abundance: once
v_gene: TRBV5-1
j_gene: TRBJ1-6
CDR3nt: TGCGCCAGCAGCCGTCAGGGTACTGGTTCACCCCTCCACTTT
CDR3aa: CASSRQGTGSPLHF

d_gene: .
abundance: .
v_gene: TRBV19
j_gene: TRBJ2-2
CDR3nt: TGTGCCAGTAGTATAGGGAACACCGGGGAGCTGTTTTTT
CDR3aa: CASSIGNTGELFF

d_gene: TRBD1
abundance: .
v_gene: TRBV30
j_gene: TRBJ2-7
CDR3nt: TGTGCCTGGAGTGGGTATGGGACAGGCTACGAGCAGTACTTC
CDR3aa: CAWSGYGTGYEQYF

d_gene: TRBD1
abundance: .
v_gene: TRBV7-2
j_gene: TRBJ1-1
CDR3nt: TGTGCCAGCAGCTTGGACAGGGGGGCTGAAGCTTTCTTT
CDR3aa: CASSLDRGAEAFF

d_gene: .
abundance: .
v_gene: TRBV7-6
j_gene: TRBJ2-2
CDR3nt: TGTGCCAGCAGCTTAGGGAACACCGGGGAGCTGTTTTTT
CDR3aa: CASSLGNTGELFF

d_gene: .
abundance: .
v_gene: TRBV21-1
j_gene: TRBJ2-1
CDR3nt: TGTGCCAGCAGCACACGAAGACTAGCGGGGGGAGGCAATGAGCAGTTCTTC
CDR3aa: CASSTRRLAGGGNEQFF

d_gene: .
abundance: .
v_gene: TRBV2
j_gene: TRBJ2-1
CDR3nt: TGTGCCAGCAGGCCTTCCCGGTACAATGAGCAGTTCTTC
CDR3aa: CASRPSRYNEQFF

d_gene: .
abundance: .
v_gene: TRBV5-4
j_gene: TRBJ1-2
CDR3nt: TGTGCCAGCAGCCCACTAACTGCATTCAACTATGGCTACACCTTC
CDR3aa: CASSPLTAFNYGYTF

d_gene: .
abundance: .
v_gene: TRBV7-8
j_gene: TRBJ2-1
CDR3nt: TGTGCCAGCAGCTTATACAGGAGCTCCTACAATGAGCAGTTCTTC
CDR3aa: CASSLYRSSYNEQFF

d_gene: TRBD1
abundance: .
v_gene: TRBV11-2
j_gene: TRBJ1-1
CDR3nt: TGTGCCAGCAGCCCGGCTGGGACAGGGAACACTGAAGCTTTCTTT
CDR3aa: CASSPAGTGNTEAFF